This TCR beta chain was captured in a study of T cells in Graves' hyperthyroidism and ophthalmopathy (dated by TCRdb to about 2019). Study-wide context: Peripheral blood samples were taken at initial diagnosis, before any treatment was given. To identify distinguishing TCR V-J signatures, a discovery cohort of roughly 100 patients was used, comprising some 45 with Graves' ophthalmopathy and around 60 with stable Graves' hyperthyroidism. Prospective prediction of ophthalmopathy was tested in an independent validation cohort of 18 hyperthyroidism patients and 15 to 17 patients who later progressed to ophthalmopathy. The 75 to 100 discovery patients were randomly divided into training and test sets at a 7:3 ratio. In about 6 Graves' hyperthyroidism patients, the study also compared T-cell repertoires from thyroid tissue with T-cell repertoires from blood. After sampling, hyperthyroidism patients received methimazole starting at 30 mg daily, and ophthalmopathy patients received high-dose intravenous methylprednisolone. TCR Vbeta CDR3 sequencing of 120 to 150 peripheral blood samples (roughly 43 ophthalmopathy, 75 hyperthyroidism and approximately 17 progressor patients) is reported in the paper. What the authors observed across the whole study: Most expanded thyroid clonotypes (frequency above 0.001) were also found in blood, which suggests that blood repertoires may mirror thyroid immune responses. Sample size was not statistically predetermined, and investigators were not blinded to group allocation. In validation, the model predicted progression to ophthalmopathy with 55% to 71% sensitivity and 72.22% specificity, a median of approximately 6.5 months before onset. A 13 V-J signature model separated ophthalmopathy from stable hyperthyroidism, with around 90% sensitivity and about 81% specificity in cross-validation and 80%/75% in testing.

Trimmed from V: 6 bases; trimmed from J: 1 base; junction bases lacking a gene match: 2. The germline V gene (reference sequence) specifies DFQATT as CDR1 and SNEGSKA as CDR2. There are 12 amino acids in the CDR3, from cysteine to phenylalanine inclusive. CDR3 DNA is the only sequence kept; it has 36 bases, read in frame from the first base. This clonotype has a count of ten or more. No cognate antigen has been identified for it. No quality values exist for individual bases; no much larger clone is one base distant. Amplification of TCR beta CDR3 regions was carried out from RNA transcripts. The TCR CDR3 was subjected to a first round of RT-PCR using the HTBI primer set and the Qiagen OneStep RT-PCR kit. Libraries were constructed in a second round of multiplex PCR, after which size selection and purification were performed. Libraries were sequenced paired-end with 100 bp reads on an Illumina HiSeq2000. In the authors' own workflow: SOAPnuke was used to process the raw data, with reads discarded if the reads contained adapters or uncalled bases, had a mean Phred below 15, or lacked an exact constant-primer or identifier match. High-quality paired reads were merged with COPE v1.2.5, and unique nucleotide sequences were defined as clonotypes. Clonotypes were aligned to IMGT TRBV, TRBD and TRBJ reference segments using MiTCR v1.1. Only V-J combinations with frequency above 0.0001, covering 99.2% of repertoires, were analysed. The TCS score was defined as F50 (clonal expansion) divided by E x V (chaos), with BLOSUM62-based TCRdist calculated between CDR3 peptides within each V-J. Welch's t-statistics and random forest reduced just over 500 V-J features to 10 to 15, which were used in a naive Bayes classifier (R e1071). TCRdb's own reprocessing of the public reads used fastp at Q25 and MiXCR and kept productive beta chains. Each CDR3 protein appears once, grouped with its most common genes and DNA. The V and J calls were not made by the authors but by TCRdb's processing. The sample table records roughly 180,000 distinct CDR3 sequences; roughly 9.4% of these occur just once. The ten biggest clones cover around 21% of the sample.

Hyperthyroidism patients were newly diagnosed, had a disease duration of under 2 months, and were aged 18 to 65 years. Any patient with an uncontrolled infection, another autoimmune disease, pregnancy or lactation was excluded. Diagnoses relied on clinical symptoms, serum thyroxine and TRAb, thyroid ultrasound and orbital computed tomography. Blood from progressor patients was collected at the time of first diagnosis with hyperthyroidism, before any ophthalmopathy symptoms had appeared. PBMCs were isolated from around 10 ml of fresh peripheral blood by Ficoll-Paque density gradient centrifugation. Progressor patients were first diagnosed with Graves' hyperthyroidism and then developed ophthalmopathy during follow-up. Total RNA was extracted with Trizol reagent, and quality was checked on an Agilent 2100 Bioanalyzer.

This sequence was found in a woman aged 18-35 years with Graves' hyperthyroidism that later progressed to Graves' ophthalmopathy. The material sequenced was blood. The receptor chain draws on TRBV20-1 and TRBJ2-5, with 7 bases matching TRBD1. The nucleotide sequence is given as TGCAGTGCGGGGGACAGCCAAGAGACCCAGTACTTC. The translation is CSAGDSQETQYF.